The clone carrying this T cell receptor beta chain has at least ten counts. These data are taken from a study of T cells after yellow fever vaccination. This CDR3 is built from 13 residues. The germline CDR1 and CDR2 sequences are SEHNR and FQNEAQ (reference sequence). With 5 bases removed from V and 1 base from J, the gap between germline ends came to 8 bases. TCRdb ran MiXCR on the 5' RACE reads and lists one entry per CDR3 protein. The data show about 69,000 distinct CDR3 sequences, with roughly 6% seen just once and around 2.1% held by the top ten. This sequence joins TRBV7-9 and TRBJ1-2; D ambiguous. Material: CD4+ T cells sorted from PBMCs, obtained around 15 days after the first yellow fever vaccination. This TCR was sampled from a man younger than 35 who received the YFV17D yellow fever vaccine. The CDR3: CASSLTDNYGYTF. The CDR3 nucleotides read TGTGCCAGCAGCCTTACGGATAACTATGGCTACACCTTC.